This TCR beta chain was identified in a study of lymphopenia after photon versus proton radiotherapy. Of note for this clone: Its specificity is not known.

Overall study results and limits: Post-nadir diversity loss with photons came from oligoclonal expansion, particularly CD8+ Temra cells.

Clones were sequenced by immunoSEQ multiplex PCR, and TCRdb holds only the in-frame ones, with some missing. The profile shows thousands of clones, roughly nine tenths of them singletons. This TCR was recovered from a man between 60 and 75 years old with cholangiocarcinoma. The sequencing here drew on peripheral blood, taken from a patient treated with photon-based radiotherapy.

The CDR3 region has the DNA TGTGCCAGTAGTACGGGAGTAGCGGGACGAGAGACCCAGTACTTC. Protein product: CASSTGVAGRETQYF. J is TRBJ2-5 and V is TRBV19; 8 bases match TRBD2. V lost 4 bases, J lost 4 bases, and 8 bases stayed unmatched. The CDR3 spans 15 residues. Germline V CDR1 and CDR2: LNHDA, SQIVND (reference sequence). Based on the CDR3 plus reference TRBV19 and TRBJ2-5, the full variable domain is DGGITQSPKYLFRKEGQNVTLSCEQNLNHDAMYWYRQDPGQGLRLIYYSQIVNDFQKGDIAEGYSVSREKKESFPLTVTSAQKNPTAFYLCASSTGVAGRETQYFGPGTRLLVL.